This TCR beta chain came from a study of T cell responses to AZD1222 COVID-19 vaccine. Looking at the study overall: Second-dose groups at about 4 or about 12 weeks were pooled.

The table came from immunoSEQ multiplex PCR; TCRdb's copy has only in-frame clones and leaves some out. The sample has 55,000 to 65,000 clones, 80% to 90% seen once. Trimming stripped 6 bases from V and 5 bases from J, with 14 bases between. Looked up from germline, CDR1 is MDHEN and CDR2 is SYDVKM. This CDR3 has 13 amino acids. This receptor was identified in an adult in good health. The input for sequencing was peripheral blood, taken on day 0 of AZD1222 vaccination. The V and J genes are TRBV28 and TRBJ2-7, with D possibly matching TRBD2 (5 bases). This CDR3 is CASSIPGKDEQYF. DNA for the CDR3: TGTGCCAGCAGCATCCCGGGGAAGGACGAGCAGTACTTC.